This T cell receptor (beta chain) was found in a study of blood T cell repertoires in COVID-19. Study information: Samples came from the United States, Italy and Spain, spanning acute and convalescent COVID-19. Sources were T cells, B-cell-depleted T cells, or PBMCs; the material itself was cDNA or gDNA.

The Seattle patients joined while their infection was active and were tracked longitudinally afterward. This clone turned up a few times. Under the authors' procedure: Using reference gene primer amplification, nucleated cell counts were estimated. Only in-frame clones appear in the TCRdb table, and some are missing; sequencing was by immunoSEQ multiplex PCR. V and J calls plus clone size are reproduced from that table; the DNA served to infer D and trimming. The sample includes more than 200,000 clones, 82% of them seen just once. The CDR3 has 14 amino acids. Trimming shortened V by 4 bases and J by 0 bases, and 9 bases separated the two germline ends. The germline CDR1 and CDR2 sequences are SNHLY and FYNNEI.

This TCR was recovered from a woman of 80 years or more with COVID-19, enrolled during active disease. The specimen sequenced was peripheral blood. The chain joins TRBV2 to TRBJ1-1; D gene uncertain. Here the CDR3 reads CASSGALLNTEAFF. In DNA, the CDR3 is TGTGCCAGCAGTGGGGCCCTTCTGAACACTGAAGCTTTCTTT.